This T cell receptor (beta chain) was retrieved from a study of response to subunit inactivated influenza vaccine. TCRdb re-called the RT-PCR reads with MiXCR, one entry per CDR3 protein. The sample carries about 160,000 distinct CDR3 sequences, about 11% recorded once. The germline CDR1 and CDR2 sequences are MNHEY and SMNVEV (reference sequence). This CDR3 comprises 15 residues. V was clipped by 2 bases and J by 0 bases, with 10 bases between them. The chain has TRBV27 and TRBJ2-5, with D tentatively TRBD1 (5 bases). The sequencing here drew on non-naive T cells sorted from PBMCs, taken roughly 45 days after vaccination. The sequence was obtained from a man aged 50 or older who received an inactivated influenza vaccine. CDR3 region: CASSLTGRDQETQYF. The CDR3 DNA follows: TGTGCCAGCAGTTTAACCGGCAGGGACCAAGAGACCCAGTACTTC.